These 26 T cell receptor beta chains came from one sample sequenced in a study of tumor and adjacent non-tumor tissue in lung cancer. RNA was extracted from bulk tissue without any cell sorting. TCRbeta libraries were built with three rounds of nested PCR, modified from ARM-PCR. Each CDR3 protein gets one entry after TCRdb re-called the multiplex PCR reads with MiXCR. The table records under 140,000 distinct CDR3 sequences, nearly 85% of them present only once. The sequencing input was lung tumor tissue. These receptors came from a man between 65 and 85 years old with non-small cell lung cancer.

V gene TRBV20-1 combines with J gene TRBJ2-5; a possible D gene is TRBD1 (5 bases). The CDR3 contains 16 residues. With 0 bases removed from V and 5 bases from J, the gap between germline ends came to 19 bases. Germline V CDR1 and CDR2: DFQATT, SNEGSKA (reference sequence). CDR3 protein: CSARDLTDTVLETQYF. CDR3 bases: TGCAGTGCTAGAGACCTTACGGACACGGTCCTTGAGACCCAGTACTTC.

With respect to this clonotype: An end of the junction does not agree with germline; a read error may underlie this. The rearrangement joins TRBV6-5 to TRBJ2-2, with 11 bases matching TRBD2. The germline gives CDR1 MNHEY, CDR2 SVGAGI. The CDR3 covers 17 residues. The CDR3 here is CASSYSIIAGGTGELFF. The CDR3, as DNA: TGTGCCAGCAGTTACTCAATCATAGCGGGAGGGACCGGGGAACTGTTTTTT.

Note on this clonotype: Likely a read error: the CDR3 ends without its conserved phenylalanine or tryptophan. J is TRBJ1-1 and V is TRBV11-2; the D is unclear. CDR1 SGHAT and CDR2 FQNNGV come from the germline V gene. The CDR3 is 12 residues long. As DNA, the CDR3 is TGTGGCAGCAGCTTGATGAACACTGAAGCTTTCTTA. Translation gives CGSSLMNTEAFL.

Comments on this clonotype: The CDR3 carries no conserved terminal phenylalanine or tryptophan, so it likely arises from a read error. The chain has TRBV5-4 and TRBJ2-3, with D possibly matching TRBD2 (5 bases). The CDR3 totals 15 residues. Germline assignment: CDR1 SGHNT and CDR2 YYREEE (reference sequence). The CDR3 loop is CASTLDWANTDTQYL. The CDR3, as DNA: TGTGCCAGCACCTTGGACTGGGCTAACACAGATACGCAGTATCTT.

Of note for this clonotype: One end of the junction does not line up with germline, which may come from a read error. The gene calls are TRBV6-5 and TRBJ2-7; no reliable D call. This CDR3 is 15 amino acids long. The germline V gene has CDR1 MNHEY and CDR2 SVGAGI. The CDR3: CTSSYSNGQPYEQYF. CDR3 nucleotide sequence: TGTACCAGCAGTTACTCCAATGGGCAGCCCTACGAGCAGTACTTC.

Regarding this clonotype: Lacking the conserved final phenylalanine or tryptophan, this CDR3 likely reflects a read error. The limits of the CDR3 on the DNA are not certain, so only TCRdb's listed CDR3 is given. The CDR3 loop reads CANSLDQGAPYEQYL. The chain carries TRBV11-2 and TRBJ2-7; the table names TRBD1, a call not compared with the DNA. The CDR3 is made up of 15 amino acids, end residues included. Germline CDR1 and CDR2: SGHAT and FQNNGV.

The rearrangement joins TRBV29-1 to TRBJ2-7; no definite D call. Trimming removed 3 bases from V and 0 bases from J, with 12 bases in between. This CDR3 contains 14 residues. Germline lookup yields CDR1 SQVTM and CDR2 ANQGSEA. CDR3 sequence reads: CSVEGQRGSYEQYF. CDR3 nucleotide sequence: TGCAGCGTTGAGGGTCAGCGTGGCTCCTACGAGCAGTACTTC.

In its sample, this clonotype is medium-sized. The J gene is TRBJ2-7, the V gene TRBV5-6, with 12 bases matching TRBD2. Germline V CDR1 and CDR2: SGHDT, YYEEEE. V lost 4 bases to trimming and J lost 3 bases; unmatched junction nucleotides: 14. The CDR3 is made up of 18 amino acids. This CDR3 reads CASSPTLAGGPGNYEQYF. DNA of the CDR3: TGTGCCAGCAGCCCGACACTAGCGGGAGGCCCGGGTAACTACGAGCAGTACTTC.

Turning to this clonotype: A much larger clone is a single base away; this may be a read error. The chain employs TRBV2 and TRBJ2-7; D ambiguous. Per germline, CDR1 SNHLY and CDR2 FYNNEI. The CDR3 consists of 11 residues. Trimming took off 8 bases at V and 0 bases at J, with 5 bases between the two ends. This CDR3 reads CASYYSYEQYF. The CDR3 nucleotides read TGTGCCAGCTACTACTCCTACGAGCAGTACTTC.

As for this clonotype: The junction shows a germline mismatch at one end, possibly a read error. The rearrangement joins TRBV4-3 to TRBJ2-3; no clear D. Germline V gene sequence: CDR1 LGHNA, CDR2 YSLEER. This CDR3 spans 14 amino acids. In nucleotides, the CDR3 is TGCACCAGCAGCCAAGTTAGTCACGGGGATACGCAGTATTTT. Amino acids: CTSSQVSHGDTQYF.

As for this clonotype: At one of its ends the junction is not consistent with the germline gene, which may arise from a read error. The chain couples TRBV5-6 to TRBJ2-5; D may be TRBD1 or TRBD2 (5 bases each). From germline, CDR1 is SGHDT and CDR2 YYEEEE. The CDR3 has 14 residues. The CDR3 DNA is TGTGCCAGCAGCTTGGCCGGGGCAGTGAACACCCAATACTTC. It is translated as CASSLAGAVNTQYF.

This clonotype was recorded once. The CDR3 does not end in the conserved phenylalanine or tryptophan, so this is likely a read error. Because the CDR3's place on the DNA is in doubt, the DNA is left out and the CDR3 is given as listed by TCRdb. The chain combines TRBV20-1 with TRBJ2-7; the listed D gene, TRBD1, was not tested against the DNA. The CDR3 sequence runs 11 residues, both termini included. Per germline, CDR1 DFQATT and CDR2 SNEGSKA (reference sequence). The CDR3 spells CTATGAVEQYL.

A few counts support this clonotype. A much larger clone sits a single nucleotide away, making a read error possible. The chain uses TRBV20-1 and TRBJ2-2; D might be TRBD2 (5 bases). Germline CDR1 and CDR2: DFQATT and SNEGSKA (reference sequence). CDR3 length: 13 amino acids. V shed 3 bases and J shed 6 bases, with 11 bases lying between them. The DNA for the CDR3 is TGCAGTGCTAGCGGGGTTACAGCCGGGGAGCTGTTTTTT. This translates into CSASGVTAGELFF.

As concerns this clonotype: No conserved phenylalanine or tryptophan ends this CDR3, so it is likely a read error. The CDR3 nucleotides are TGTGCCAACAGTTATTCAGACGGTAAAAATTCACCCCTCCACTAT. It codes for CANSYSDGKNSPLHY. The chain is built from TRBV6-5 and TRBJ1-6; the D is unclear. The length of the CDR3 is 15 residues. CDR1 is MNHEY, CDR2 SVGAGI, per germline.

This clonotype was observed once. The final CDR3 position lacks the conserved phenylalanine or tryptophan, pointing to a likely read error. The chain links TRBV29-1 to TRBJ1-1; D is possibly TRBD1 (6 bases). There are 14 residues in the CDR3. Germline CDR1 SQVTM, CDR2 ANQGSEA. CDR3: CSVLDWGRDTDAFI. Written as DNA, the CDR3 is TGCAGCGTTCTGGACTGGGGCAGGGACACTGATGCTTTCATT.

Turning to this clonotype: This may arise from a read error, as a much more abundant clone is one base away. This rearrangement joins TRBV20-1 to TRBJ2-2; D tentatively reads TRBD1 or TRBD2 (5 bases each). V lost 7 bases to trimming and J lost 3 bases, with 15 bases between them. Germline values: CDR1 DFQATT, CDR2 SNEGSKA (reference sequence). The CDR3 sequence is 14 residues long. CDR3 region: CSVRDRPDTGELFF. The CDR3 nucleotides read TGCAGTGTAAGGGACCGCCCCGACACCGGGGAGCTGTTTTTT.

Note on this clonotype: The CDR3 end shows no conserved phenylalanine or tryptophan, and so a read error is likely. The CDR3 bases are TGCAGTGCTACTGGGGCAGTCGAGCAGTACTTA. It is translated as CSATGAVEQYL. This chain connects TRBV20-1 to TRBJ2-7; a possible D gene is TRBD1 (5 bases). This CDR3 region has 11 residues. Germline CDR1 DFQATT, CDR2 SNEGSKA (reference sequence). V lost 4 bases and J 6 bases, leaving 10 bases between the germline ends.

This clonotype was seen only a few times. Possible read error: a much larger clone is one base away. V usage is TRBV20-1 and J usage is TRBJ2-5; 7 positions agree with TRBD1. Germline CDR1 is DFQATT and CDR2 is SNEGSKA (reference sequence). CDR3 length equals 14 residues. This chain's CDR3 is CSTRGPGPKETQYF. For the CDR3, the DNA is TGCAGTACTAGGGGGCCGGGACCCAAAGAGACCCAGTACTTC.

The chain employs TRBV5-5 and TRBJ1-5; 12 bases fit TRBD1. The CDR3 spans 14 residues. The junction had 12 bases not matched to a gene; V was cut back by 4 bases and J by 16 bases. Germline V CDR1 and CDR2: SGHKS, YYEKEE (reference sequence). The CDR3 loop reads CASSRDRGRQPKHF. The CDR3 nucleotides are TGTGCCAGCAGCCGGGACAGGGGGCGACAGCCCAAACATTTT.

Worth noting for this clonotype: An end of the junction does not agree with germline; a read error may underlie this. The J gene is TRBJ1-6, the V gene TRBV20-1; TRBD1 matches at 7 bases. The CDR3 sequence is 17 residues long. CDR1 is DFQATT and CDR2 is SNEGSKA in the germline V gene (reference sequence). Written as DNA, the CDR3 is TGCAGTGATAGAGAGACAGGGAGGATCTACTATAATTCACCCCTCCACTTT. Its translation: CSDRETGRIYYNSPLHF.

Worth noting for this clonotype: The junction does not match germline at one end; this may be a read error. CDR3 residues: CASSPASGRGTNTQYF. DNA for the CDR3: TGTGCTAGCAGTCCGGCTAGCGGGAGAGGGACAAATACGCAGTATTTT. This sequence joins TRBV5-4 and TRBJ2-3; 10 bases are a match to TRBD2. This CDR3 region has 16 residues. Looked up from germline, CDR1 is SGHNT and CDR2 is YYREEE (reference sequence).

In the case of this clonotype: At one end the junction does not follow the germline gene, possibly because of a read error. This chain links TRBV5-5 with TRBJ2-1; TRBD1 matches 8 bases. Per the germline V gene, CDR1 is SGHKS and CDR2 is YYEKEE (reference sequence). The CDR3 totals 16 residues. The CDR3 sequence: CANSSGQGLNNFEQFF. CDR3 DNA sequence: TGTGCCAACAGCTCAGGACAGGGTTTGAACAATTTTGAGCAGTTCTTC.

This clonotype was seen a single time. A much larger clone lies one base from this, so it may be a read error. The chain links TRBV20-1 to TRBJ1-5, with D hard to call. The CDR3 runs to 16 residues. Germline lookup yields CDR1 DFQATT and CDR2 SNEGSKA (reference sequence). CDR3 amino acids: CSARDLRGGNYHPQHF. The DNA of the CDR3 is TGCAGTGCCCGAGATCTCCGGGGAGGTAACTATCATCCCCAGCATTTT.

The J gene is TRBJ2-3, the V gene TRBV6-2 or TRBV6-3; 9 nucleotides line up with TRBD2. The germline gives CDR1 MNHEY, CDR2 SVGEGT. This CDR3 contains 17 residues. J was trimmed by 12 bases and V by 6 bases; bases with no gene match: 22. The CDR3 region has the DNA TGTGCCAGCAGCTTACGGGGGACTAGCAGGAACACAGATATACAGTATTTT. It codes for CASSLRGTSRNTDIQYF.

This clonotype was seen once. Germline is not matched at one junction end, which may reflect a read error. V usage is TRBV4-1 and J usage is TRBJ1-3; tentatively, D is TRBD1 (6 bases). The CDR3 spans 17 residues. Germline CDR1 is MGHRA and CDR2 is YSYEKL. The CDR3 DNA is TGCACCAGCAGCCAAATCCACGGGGGGCGCATTGGAAACGCCATATATTTT. Protein sequence: CTSSQIHGGRIGNAIYF.

Comments on this clonotype: Without the conserved terminal phenylalanine or tryptophan, this CDR3 likely stems from a read error. The chain employs TRBV6-2 or TRBV6-3 and TRBJ2-7; 7 bases are shared with TRBD1. The CDR3 spans 15 residues. From germline, CDR1 is MNHEY and CDR2 SVGEGT. In nucleotides, the CDR3 is TGTGCCAACAGTCTAGACAGGGTAAAAGACTACGAGCAGTACCTC. Translated, it gives CANSLDRVKDYEQYL.